This is a list of T cell receptor beta chains from one sample in a study of T-cell reconstitution after alpha-beta-depleted transplantation in children. One entry per CDR3 protein, called by TCRdb with MiXCR from the PCR reads. The table records around 380,000 distinct CDR3 sequences, 11% of them present only once. The specimen was PBMCs from the stem cell graft donor, collected from the stem cell graft. The receptors come from a human donor who donated a stem cell graft to a child with acute myeloid leukemia. Each CDR3 is given without its conserved first and last residue.

J,V,CDR3
TRBJ2-3,TRBV7-2,ASRPGTSASTDTQY
TRBJ2-5,TRBV7-2,ASSLSLAGGRETQY
TRBJ2-7,TRBV6-1,ASSTGTGVEEQY
TRBJ1-6,TRBV15,ATSRTQGVTNNSPLH
TRBJ2-7,TRBV6-1,ASMSQGAYEQY
TRBJ1-2,TRBV6-2/TRBV6-3,ASSRTSGYT
TRBJ1-1,TRBV20-1,SARHTPGEAF
TRBJ2-2,TRBV4-2,ASSPSPPGTEDLLSGSPGELF
TRBJ2-1,TRBV13,ASSPRIAGLLRNEQF
TRBJ2-1,TRBV9,ASSVEEGIYNEQF
TRBJ2-5,TRBV4-1,ASSQDPSGGPQETQY
TRBJ2-1,TRBV20-1,SARDGAVEYNEQF
TRBJ2-5,TRBV20-1,SAPGRLKETQY
TRBJ2-2,TRBV6-1,ASTLVHQTIGELF
TRBJ2-2,TRBV6-2/TRBV6-3,ASSYTTSGSTGELF
TRBJ2-4,TRBV6-5,ASSSGGWGNTQY
TRBJ2-5,TRBV18,ASSLHEKETQY
TRBJ2-7,TRBV6-5,ARTSGSTYEY
TRBJ1-2,TRBV7-2,ASSHPPGQGYGYT
TRBJ2-5,TRBV27,ASSSGQFLETQY